The clone carrying this TCR beta chain has a handful of counts. Its matching antigen is unknown. The sample belongs to a study of regulatory T cells in long-lasting Graves disease. Construction of TCR beta libraries relied on iRepertoire HTBI primers and on Arm-PCR targeting CDR3 regions. Each CDR3 protein is one row after TCRdb ran MiXCR on the multiplex PCR reads. Among 350,000 to 550,000 distinct CDR3 sequences listed, about 14% were seen once. Trimming shortened V by 9 bases and J by 0 bases, and 8 bases separated the two germline ends. This CDR3 region has 13 residues. CDR1 and CDR2 (germline): LNHDA, SQIVND (reference sequence). The study's findings and limits: Newly diagnosed Graves' patients exceeded persistent ones in TCR diversity.

Time point denoted: newly diagnosed GD, antithyroid drugs for less than 3 months. Making the TCR library involved RNA that had been extracted from PBMCs. It was an endocrinology department in Xi'an, China, that provided the patients. These data were likewise used in another study, on T cells in Graves' hyperthyroidism and ophthalmopathy.

The rearrangement uses TRBV19 and TRBJ2-2; D is possibly TRBD1 (5 bases). The TCR originated in a woman in her forties or fifties with Graves disease. The sequences come from peripheral blood mononuclear cells (PBMCs), collected at new diagnosis, from a patient treated with antithyroid drugs. CDR3 loop: CASRAANTGELFF. CDR3 nucleotides: TGTGCCAGCAGGGCCGCGAACACCGGGGAGCTGTTTTTT. The variable domain in full, completed from reference TRBV19 and TRBJ2-2, reads DGGITQSPKYLFRKEGQNVTLSCEQNLNHDAMYWYRQDPGQGLRLIYYSQIVNDFQKGDIAEGYSVSREKKESFPLTVTSAQKNPTAFYLCASRAANTGELFFGEGSRLTVL.